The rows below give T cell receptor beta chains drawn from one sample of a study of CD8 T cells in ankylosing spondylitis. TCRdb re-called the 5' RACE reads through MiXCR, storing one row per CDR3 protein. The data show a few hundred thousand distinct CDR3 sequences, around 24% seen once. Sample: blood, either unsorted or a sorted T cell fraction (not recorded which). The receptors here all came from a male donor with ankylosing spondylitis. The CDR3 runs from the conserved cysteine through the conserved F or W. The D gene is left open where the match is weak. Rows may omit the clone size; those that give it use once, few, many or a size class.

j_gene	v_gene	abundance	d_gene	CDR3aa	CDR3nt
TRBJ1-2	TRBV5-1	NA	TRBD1	CASSLAGTGLNGYTF	TGCGCCAGCAGCTTGGCCGGGACAGGGCTCAATGGCTACACCTTC
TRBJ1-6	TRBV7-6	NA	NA	CASSFSGGNSPLHF	TGTGCCAGCAGCTTCAGCGGGGGGAATTCACCCCTCCACTTT
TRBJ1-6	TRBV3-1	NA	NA	CASSPYRTRDSPLHF	TGTGCCAGCAGCCCCTACAGGACACGGGATTCACCCCTCCACTTT
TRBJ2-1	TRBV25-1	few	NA	CASSELRQTREQFF	TGTGCCAGCAGTGAATTGAGGCAGACCCGTGAGCAGTTCTTC
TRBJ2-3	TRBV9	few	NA	CASSAVSTDTQYF	TGTGCCAGCAGCGCCGTAAGTACAGATACGCAGTATTTT
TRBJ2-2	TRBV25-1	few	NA	CASSWGAGELFF	TGTGCCAGCAGTTGGGGCGCCGGGGAGCTGTTTTTT
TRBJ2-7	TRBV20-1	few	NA	CSARAFGGIYEQYF	TGCAGTGCTAGAGCCTTCGGCGGGATCTACGAGCAGTACTTC
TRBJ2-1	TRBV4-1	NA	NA	CASSQIFRRPPTYNEQFF	TGCGCCAGCAGCCAGATATTTCGGAGGCCACCCACCTACAATGAGCAGTTCTTC
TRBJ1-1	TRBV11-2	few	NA	CASSLVTGRTEAFF	TGTGCCAGCAGCTTAGTTACAGGGCGGACTGAAGCTTTCTTT
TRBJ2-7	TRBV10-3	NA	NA	CAISGTVDYEQYF	TGTGCCATCAGCGGAACGGTTGACTACGAGCAGTACTTC
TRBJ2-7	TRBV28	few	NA	CASSSAGTSFEQYF	TGTGCCAGCAGTTCCGCCGGGACGTCCTTTGAGCAGTACTTC
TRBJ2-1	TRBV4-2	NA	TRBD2	CASSQVSGTSVVYEQFF	TGTGCCAGCAGCCAGGTTTCCGGGACTAGCGTCGTCTACGAGCAGTTCTTC
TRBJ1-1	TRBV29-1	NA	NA	CSVEDFGGTEAFF	TGCAGCGTTGAAGATTTTGGGGGCACTGAAGCTTTCTTT
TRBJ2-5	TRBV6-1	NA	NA	CASSRGAGNQETQYF	TGTGCCAGCAGCCGTGGGGCAGGGAACCAAGAGACCCAGTACTTC
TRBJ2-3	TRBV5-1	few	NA	CASSTDIDTQYF	TGCGCCAGCAGCACCGATATCGATACGCAGTATTTT
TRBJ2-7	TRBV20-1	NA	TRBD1	CSARGTGENWEQYF	TGCAGTGCTAGGGGGACAGGGGAGAATTGGGAGCAGTACTTC
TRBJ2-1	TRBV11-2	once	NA	CASSRSGNEQFF	TGTGCCAGCAGCCGTAGCGGCAATGAGCAGTTCTTC
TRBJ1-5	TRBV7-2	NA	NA	CASSLVGPASNQPQHF	TGTGCCAGCAGCTTAGTTGGGCCCGCGAGCAATCAGCCCCAGCATTTT
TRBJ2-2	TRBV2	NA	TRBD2	CASSVSGANTGELFF	TGTGCCAGCAGCGTTAGCGGGGCGAACACCGGGGAGCTGTTTTTT
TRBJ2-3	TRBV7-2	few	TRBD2	CASSFASGTIRDTQYF	TGTGCCAGCAGCTTCGCTAGCGGGACCATCCGGGATACGCAGTATTTT
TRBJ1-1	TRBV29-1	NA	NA	CSVEGGRKHDTEAFF	TGCAGCGTTGAAGGGGGGAGGAAACATGACACTGAAGCTTTCTTT
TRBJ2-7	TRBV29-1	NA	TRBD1	CSVAGTGGPYEQYF	TGCAGCGTTGCCGGGACAGGGGGACCGTACGAGCAGTACTTC
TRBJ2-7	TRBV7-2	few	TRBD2	CASSNIAGASLEQYF	TGTGCCAGCAGCAACATAGCGGGAGCATCACTCGAGCAGTACTTC
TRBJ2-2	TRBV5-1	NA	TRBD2	CASSFRGRAGELFF	TGCGCCAGCAGCTTCCGCGGGAGGGCCGGGGAGCTGTTTTTT
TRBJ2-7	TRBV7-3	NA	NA	CASSLARTSREQYF	TGTGCCAGCAGCTTAGCTCGGACCTCCAGAGAGCAGTACTTC
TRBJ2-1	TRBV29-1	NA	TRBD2	CSVRGTSGAKSSYNEQFF	TGCAGCGTTCGGGGGACTAGCGGGGCTAAGAGCTCCTACAATGAGCAGTTCTTC
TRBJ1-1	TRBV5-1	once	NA	CASSYGPGGTEAFF	TGCGCCAGCAGTTATGGACCGGGGGGGACTGAAGCTTTCTTT
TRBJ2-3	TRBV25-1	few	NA	CASSDPLAGDTQYF	TGTGCCAGCAGTGATCCTCTAGCTGGAGATACGCAGTATTTT